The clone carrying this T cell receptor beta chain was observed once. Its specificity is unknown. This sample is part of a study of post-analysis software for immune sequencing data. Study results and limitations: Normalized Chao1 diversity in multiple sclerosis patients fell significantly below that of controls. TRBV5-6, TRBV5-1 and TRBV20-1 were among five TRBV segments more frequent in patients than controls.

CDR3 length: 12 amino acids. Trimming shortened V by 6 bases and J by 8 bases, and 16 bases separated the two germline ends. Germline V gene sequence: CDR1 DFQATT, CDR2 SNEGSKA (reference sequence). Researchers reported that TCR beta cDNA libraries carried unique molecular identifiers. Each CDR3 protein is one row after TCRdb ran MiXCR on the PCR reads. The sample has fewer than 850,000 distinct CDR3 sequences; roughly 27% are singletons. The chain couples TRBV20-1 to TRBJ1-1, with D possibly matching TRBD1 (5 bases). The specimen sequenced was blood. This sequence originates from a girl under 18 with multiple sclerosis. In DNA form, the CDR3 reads TGCAGTGCGTCCGACCGGGGCCCGGAAGCTTTCTTT. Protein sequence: CSASDRGPEAFF.